This T cell receptor beta chain is drawn from a study of identical twins. General study findings and limits: A cross-sectional statistical analysis, not follow-up of the same donors, supported the conclusions.

Using its own MiXCR run on the 5' RACE reads, TCRdb lists one record per CDR3 protein. Of roughly 700,000 distinct CDR3 sequences in the sample, around 8.3% were seen once. This clonotype showed up just a few times. The antigen is not known. This CDR3 has 13 amino acids. Trimming stripped 0 bases from V and 6 bases from J, with 10 bases between. Germline V CDR1 and CDR2: SGDLS, YYNGEE. This sample was also put to use in a study of yellow fever vaccine responses in identical twins.

Specimen: PBMCs. This chain connects TRBV9 to TRBJ2-7; D perhaps matches TRBD2 (6 bases). The TCR originated in a woman aged 18-29 years in good health. DNA for the CDR3: TGTGCCAGCAGCGTAGCTCCCGGGGGCGAGCAGTACTTC. Encoded protein: CASSVAPGGEQYF.